This section outlines one T cell receptor (beta chain) sequence together with its context. These data are taken from a study of control samples from healthy donors and cancer patients. The CDR3 loop spans 13 amino acids. J gave up 7 bases and V 2 bases, and 2 bases lay outside the gene matches. CDR1 and CDR2 from the germline V gene are GTSNPN and SVGIG (reference sequence). This table comes from immunoSEQ multiplex PCR, and its TCRdb copy is limited to in-frame clones, with some not included. The table lists about 75,000 clones, less than 95% of them singletons. Sequencing input: blood. This sequence joins TRBV30 and TRBJ2-7; the match to TRBD2 covers 13 bases. This clonotype originated in a woman aged 40 to 50 in good health. In nucleotides, the CDR3 is TGTGCCTGGAGTTGGACTAGCGGGAGAGAGCAGTACTTC. Translated, it gives CAWSWTSGREQYF.